These 21 T cell receptor beta chains came from one sample sequenced in a study of T cell responses to AZD1222 COVID-19 vaccine. Profiling relied on immunoSEQ multiplex PCR, and the TCRdb table lists in-frame clones only, not all of them. The profile shows around 140,000 clones, approximately 94% of them singletons. Here the sequenced sample was peripheral blood, taken on day 0 of AZD1222 vaccination. The origin of the receptors is an adult in good health.

The rearrangement uses TRBV21-1 and TRBJ2-2. TRBV21-1 is assigned pseudogene status. The CDR3 runs 19 residues. The CDR3 bases are TGTGCCAGCATCTATGGACAGGGTAAAGGGACTAGGGAAACCGGGGAGCTGTTTTTT. Its translation is CASIYGQGKGTRETGELFF.

V and J are TRBV10-3 and TRBJ2-3; tentative D call: TRBD2 (5 bases). Germline V gives CDR1 ENHRY, CDR2 SYGVKD. The germline V and J ends were trimmed by 0 bases and 3 bases, with 7 bases remaining between them. The CDR3 totals 14 residues. The CDR3 protein is CAISESTGTDTQYF. CDR3 nucleotide sequence: TGTGCCATCAGTGAGTCTACGGGGACAGATACGCAGTATTTT.

The chain combines TRBV10-2 with TRBJ2-3; D not resolved. The CDR3 is 14 amino acids. CDR1 is WSHSY and CDR2 is SAAADI in the germline V gene. The V gene lost 9 bases and the J gene lost 6 bases, with 19 bases spanning the gap. CDR3 loop: CARTSERAQDTQYF. In nucleotides, the CDR3 is TGCGCCAGGACTTCTGAGCGAGCACAGGATACGCAGTATTTT.

CDR3 nucleotide sequence: TGTGCCAGCAGAACCGACAGGGGGCGAGGCTACACCTTC. Its protein is CASRTDRGRGYTF. The chain couples TRBV6-5 to TRBJ1-2; 10 nucleotides match TRBD1. Trimming removed 6 bases from V and 8 bases from J; junction bases left unmatched: 6. This CDR3 is 13 amino acids long. CDR1 is MNHEY and CDR2 is SVGAGI in the germline V gene.

This clone was observed a single time. V and J are TRBV5-1 and TRBJ1-5; D remains ambiguous. Trimming left V 0 bases short and J 5 bases short, with 15 bases between. CDR1 and CDR2 (germline): SGHRS, YFSETQ. The CDR3 has 16 residues. The CDR3 loop is CASSLAGWAGHQPQHF. The DNA of the CDR3 is TGCGCCAGCAGCTTGGCCGGGTGGGCCGGCCATCAGCCCCAGCATTTT.

V gene TRBV19 combines with J gene TRBJ2-5, with 9 nucleotides matching TRBD1. Germline lookup yields CDR1 LNHDA and CDR2 SQIVND (reference sequence). CDR3 length equals 12 residues. Trimming cost V 5 bases and J 11 bases; bases outside gene matches: 6. The CDR3 spells CASSPGTGFQYF. In nucleotides, the CDR3 is TGTGCCAGTAGTCCCGGGACAGGGTTTCAGTACTTC.

The J gene is TRBJ2-7, the V gene TRBV6-2 or TRBV6-3, with TRBD1 identical over 9 bases. Per germline, CDR1 MNHEY and CDR2 SVGEGT. CDR3 length: 15 amino acids. The V gene end was trimmed by 0 bases and the J gene end by 5 bases; junction bases not matched to a gene: 5. The CDR3 sequence: CASSYSGTGFDEQYF. CDR3 nucleotides: TGTGCCAGCAGTTACTCGGGGACAGGGTTCGACGAGCAGTACTTC.

The chain has TRBV5-1 and TRBJ2-2, with 7 bases lining up with TRBD1. With 3 bases clipped from V and 3 bases from J, the junction kept 17 bases outside the gene matches. Germline V gives CDR1 SGHRS, CDR2 YFSETQ. The CDR3 runs to 19 residues. CDR3 amino acids: CASSSGNLGTAQDTGELFF. CDR3 DNA sequence: TGCGCCAGCAGCTCAGGCAATCTGGGGACAGCCCAAGACACCGGGGAGCTGTTTTTT.

V and J are TRBV20-1 and TRBJ1-5, with TRBD1 matching 7 bases. The ends lost 3 bases at V and 3 bases at J; junction bases unmatched: 5. CDR3 length: 14 residues. From germline, CDR1 is DFQATT and CDR2 SNEGSKA (reference sequence). In DNA, the CDR3 is TGCAGTGCTAGTCGCCAGGGGGTCAATCAGCCCCAGCATTTT. It codes for CSASRQGVNQPQHF.

The gene calls are TRBV11-2 and TRBJ2-3, with a weak D call TRBD2 (6 bases). Germline assignment: CDR1 SGHAT and CDR2 FQNNGV. The CDR3 length is 15 residues. V was clipped by 7 bases and J by 5 bases, with 19 bases between them. DNA of the CDR3: TGTGCCAGCACAGACTATTTGGGGGGAGGAGATACGCAGTATTTT. Its protein is CASTDYLGGGDTQYF.

The genes are TRBV3-1 (or the pseudogene TRBV3-2) and TRBJ1-5, with D unclear. Germline CDR1 LGHDT, CDR2 YNNKEL (reference sequence). V lost 3 bases and J lost 6, with 9 bases in between. CDR3 size: 13 residues. The CDR3 sequence is CASSHPGGQPQHF. The CDR3 DNA reads TGTGCCAGCAGCCACCCGGGCGGTCAGCCCCAGCATTTT.

This sequence joins TRBV7-9 and TRBJ1-1; D remains ambiguous. V lost 3 bases, J lost 2 bases, and 16 bases lay in between. The germline CDR1 and CDR2 sequences are SEHNR and FQNEAQ (reference sequence). There are 16 residues in the CDR3. CDR3 nucleotide sequence: TGTGCCAGCAGCTTGTATTCTGGGGAAGTTAACACTGAAGCTTTCTTT. It is translated as CASSLYSGEVNTEAFF.

This chain uses TRBV15 with TRBJ1-2; D is uncertain. The CDR3 length is 14 residues. Germline lookup yields CDR1 LNHNV and CDR2 YYDKDF (reference sequence). Trimming shortened V by 1 base and J by 4 bases, and 10 bases separated the two germline ends. CDR3 coding DNA: TGTGCCACCAGCAGAGGGAAGGACTCCTATGGCTACACCTTC. Translating it yields CATSRGKDSYGYTF.

J is TRBJ1-4 and V is TRBV5-8; TRBD1 agrees at 9 bases. The CDR3 is 15 amino acids. V was clipped by 2 bases and J by 4 bases; unmatched bases: 3. Germline lookup yields CDR1 SGHTS and CDR2 YDEGEE. The CDR3 spells CASSFLGQGNEKLFF. In DNA form, the CDR3 reads TGTGCCAGCAGCTTCTTGGGACAGGGTAATGAAAAACTGTTTTTT.

The chain couples TRBV2 to TRBJ1-2; D is uncertain. This CDR3 comprises 15 residues. Germline V gene data show CDR1 as SNHLY and CDR2 as FYNNEI. V gave up 7 bases and J gave up 0 bases, with 15 bases separating them. CDR3 sequence reads: CASTEVLLANYGYTF. Written as DNA, the CDR3 is TGTGCCAGCACCGAAGTATTACTAGCTAACTATGGCTACACCTTC.

The gene calls are TRBV7-2 and TRBJ2-1; weak D call: TRBD2 (5 bases). The CDR3 has 14 amino acids. CDR1 is SGHTA and CDR2 is FQGNSA in the germline V gene. Trimming left V 5 bases short and J 0 bases short, with 8 bases between. The CDR3 here is CASSRTGSYNEQFF. As DNA, the CDR3 is TGTGCCAGCAGCCGGACTGGCTCCTACAATGAGCAGTTCTTC.

The chain recombines TRBV2 with TRBJ1-5; TRBD1 matches 9 bases. J gave up 3 bases and V 7 bases, and 7 bases lay outside the gene matches. Per the germline V gene, CDR1 is SNHLY and CDR2 is FYNNEI. The CDR3 is 15 residues long. In DNA, the CDR3 is TGTGCCAGCAATCCGACAGGGGGAGACAATCAGCCCCAGCATTTT. Translated, it gives CASNPTGGDNQPQHF.

This clone is a singleton in its sample. The J gene is TRBJ2-7, the V gene TRBV11-2; no clear D. The V and J ends lost 4 bases and 2 bases respectively, with 12 bases between them. Germline CDR1 and CDR2: SGHAT and FQNNGV. The CDR3 covers 14 residues. The CDR3 coding sequence is TGTGCCAGCAGCTCACTTAGAGATCCCTACGAGCAGTACTTC. Its protein is CASSSLRDPYEQYF.

The V and J genes are TRBV3-1 (or the pseudogene TRBV3-2) and TRBJ1-1; D is undetermined. The CDR3 has 14 residues. V shed 1 base and J shed 4 bases, with 10 bases lying between them. In germline, CDR1 is LGHDT, CDR2 YNNKEL (reference sequence). The CDR3 DNA reads as TGTGCCAGCAGCCAAGGAAGGGTGGTCACTGAAGCTTTCTTT. Protein product: CASSQGRVVTEAFF.

The CDR3 is CAIGSRNEQYF. Here the CDR3 DNA reads TGTGCCATCGGTTCGCGGAACGAGCAGTACTTC. The chain recombines TRBV10-3 with TRBJ2-7; no clear D gene. Germline V gene lookup returns CDR1 ENHRY and CDR2 SYGVKD. The CDR3 contains 11 residues. The germline V and J ends were trimmed by 8 bases and 5 bases, with 10 bases remaining between them.

The rearrangement joins TRBV6-2 or TRBV6-3 to TRBJ2-7; 7 bases align to TRBD2. Germline CDR1 MNHEY, CDR2 SVGEGT. The CDR3 loop spans 14 amino acids. V lost 5 bases to trimming and J lost 6 bases; unmatched junction nucleotides: 10. The CDR3 protein is CASSTSAGSGEQYF. CDR3 nucleotides: TGTGCCAGCAGTACTAGCGCCGGGAGCGGCGAGCAGTACTTC.